Below are 8 T cell receptor beta chains sequenced from a single sample in a study of shared clonotypes between healthy human individuals. Some clones are missing from TCRdb's copy, which holds only in-frame ones; the method was immunoSEQ multiplex PCR. The table records under 600,000 clones, around 79% of them present only once. The sequenced sample consisted of PBMCs. The receptors originated from a woman aged 40 to 50 in good health. Some clones in this sample may be carry-over from other donors' samples.

The gene calls are TRBV5-6 and TRBJ1-6; maybe TRBD1 (5 bases). The V and J ends lost 2 bases and 8 bases respectively, with 11 bases between them. Germline-derived CDR1 and CDR2 are SGHDT and YYEEEE. This CDR3 has 14 amino acids. The chain's CDR3 is CASSFGDGDSPLHF. CDR3 in DNA: TGTGCCAGCAGCTTTGGGGACGGGGATTCACCCCTCCACTTT. Complete variable domain (other parts from reference TRBV5-6 and TRBJ1-6): DAGVTQSPTHLIKTRGQQVTLRCSPKSGHDTVSWYQQALGQGPQFIFQYYEEEERQRGNFPDRFSGHQFPNYSSELNVNALLLGDSALYLCASSFGDGDSPLHFGNGTRLTVT.

J is TRBJ2-7 and V is TRBV6-6; TRBD1 is a possible D gene (6 bases). Germline lookup yields CDR1 MNHNY and CDR2 SVGAGI (reference sequence). The CDR3 runs to 15 residues. Trimming shortened V by 0 bases and J by 0 bases, and 9 bases separated the two germline ends. The CDR3 DNA follows: TGTGCCAGCAGTTACTCGCGGACAGACTCCTACGAGCAGTACTTC. This translates into CASSYSRTDSYEQYF.

The CDR3, as DNA: TGTGCCAGCAGCTTAGAACTAGCGGGGTACAATGAGCAGTTCTTC. Translation: CASSLELAGYNEQFF. V gene TRBV7-9 combines with J gene TRBJ2-1; 10 bases match TRBD2. Germline CDR1 reads SEHNR; CDR2 reads FQNEAQ (reference sequence). The CDR3 sequence is 15 residues long. V shed 1 base, J shed 4 bases, and the junction held 1 base outside the gene matches.

Of note for this clone: This same CDR3 is encoded by further DNA sequences in the sample. This rearrangement joins TRBV18 to TRBJ2-1; no definite D call. The germline V and J ends were trimmed by 2 bases and 3 bases, with 5 bases remaining between them. This CDR3 is 13 amino acids long. The germline CDR1 and CDR2 sequences are KGHSH and LQKENI. CDR3 coding DNA: TGTGCCAGCTCACCAGGACGCTACAATGAGCAGTTCTTC. Translated, it gives CASSPGRYNEQFF.

V is TRBV27 and J is TRBJ2-7, with TRBD1 matching over 7 bases. The CDR3 contains 14 residues. The J segment lost 3 bases and the V segment lost 10 bases, leaving 12 bases of the junction unmatched. Per the germline V gene, CDR1 is MNHEY and CDR2 is SMNVEV (reference sequence). The CDR3 DNA follows: TGTGCCACTCGCCTGGGTCCAGGGGGCTACGAGCAGTACTTC. It specifies CATRLGPGGYEQYF.

The V gene is TRBV9, the J gene TRBJ1-1; D uncertain. The CDR3 runs 15 residues. Trimming took 0 bases from V and 5 from J, leaving 14 bases between them. Per germline, CDR1 SGDLS and CDR2 YYNGEE. CDR3 nucleotides: TGTGCCAGCAGCGTAGGCCCAGGTGGGTATACTGAAGCTTTCTTT. Translated: CASSVGPGGYTEAFF.

A remark on this clone: The sample holds other DNA sequences that translate to the same CDR3. The chain employs TRBV19 and TRBJ2-2; D remains unclear. With 3 bases removed from V and 6 bases from J, the gap between germline ends came to 2 bases. Germline-derived CDR1 and CDR2 are LNHDA and SQIVND (reference sequence). This CDR3 has 11 amino acids. The CDR3 reads CASSIPGELFF. The CDR3, as DNA: TGTGCCAGTAGTATTCCCGGGGAGCTGTTTTTT.

The chain links TRBV30 to TRBJ2-7; 7 bases align to TRBD1. V dropped 2 bases and J dropped 2; count of bases not matched to a gene: 9. Germline loops: CDR1 GTSNPN, CDR2 SVGIG (reference sequence). The CDR3 loop spans 15 amino acids. Here the CDR3 DNA reads TGTGCCTGGAGTTCGCAGGGGGTCACTGCCTACGAGCAGTACTTC. Protein product: CAWSSQGVTAYEQYF.